The 5 T cell receptor beta chains reported below all come from one sample, sequenced in a study of cytotoxic CD8 clonotypes in ibrutinib-treated CLL. Some clones are missing from TCRdb's copy, which holds only in-frame ones; the method was immunoSEQ multiplex PCR. The data show about 160,000 clones, more than 65% seen once. This sample comprised PBMCs, obtained after 12 months of ibrutinib treatment. These TCRs come from a human donor with chronic lymphocytic leukemia.

V and J are TRBV7-2 and TRBJ2-5, with a tentative D call TRBD2 (7 bases). The DNA end lines up better with TRBJ2-7; the J call may be wrong. This CDR3 has 16 amino acids. Germline-derived CDR1 and CDR2 are SGHTA and FQGNSA. Here the CDR3 reads CASSLEGGATRYEQYF. The CDR3 nucleotides read TGTGCCAGCAGCTTAGAGGGGGGGGCTACGAGGTACGAGCAGTACTTC.

The CDR3 here is CASSQVASTGELFF. For the CDR3, the DNA is TGCGCCAGCAGCCAAGTGGCAAGCACCGGGGAGCTGTTTTTT. The rearrangement joins TRBV4-1 to TRBJ2-2; D gene uncertain. Trimming removed 1 base from V and 4 bases from J, with 7 bases in between. Germline lookup yields CDR1 MGHRA and CDR2 YSYEKL. CDR3 length equals 14 residues.

The rearrangement links TRBV10-3 to TRBJ1-5; 9 bases fit TRBD1. CDR1 is ENHRY and CDR2 is SYGVKD in the germline V gene. This CDR3 contains 14 residues. The V segment lost 5 bases and the J segment 2 bases; nucleotides outside the gene matches: 1. CDR3 DNA: TGTGCCATCAGTAGGGACAGGGGCAATCAGCCCCAGCATTTT. Protein product: CAISRDRGNQPQHF.

This clone was recorded a few times. V usage is TRBV6-6 and J usage is TRBJ2-6; 11 bases match TRBD1. The CDR3 runs to 15 residues. J lost 3 bases, V lost 8 bases, and 3 bases had no gene match. Germline assignment: CDR1 MNHNY and CDR2 SVGAGI (reference sequence). Written as DNA, the CDR3 is TGTGCCAGCGGACAGGGGGCGCTTGGGGCCAACGTCCTGACTTTC. Amino acids: CASGQGALGANVLTF.

This clone has only a few counts. V and J are TRBV27 and TRBJ2-1; D unresolved. Germline assignment: CDR1 MNHEY and CDR2 SMNVEV (reference sequence). This CDR3 spans 17 amino acids. Trimming stripped 5 bases from V and 7 bases from J, with 24 bases between. In DNA, the CDR3 is TGTGCCAGCAGTCTCGATGGACCACTGTGGCCCAGAAATGAGCAGTTCTTC. It encodes CASSLDGPLWPRNEQFF.